This T cell receptor (beta chain) was documented in a study of radiation and T cells in renal cell carcinoma. Study-level findings and limits: Top tumor clonotypes rose in blood 2 weeks post-radiation, then contracted.

Generated by immunoSEQ multiplex PCR, the TCRdb table keeps only in-frame clones and is missing some. In the table there are tens of thousands of clones, roughly 87% of which are singletons. V dropped 5 bases and J dropped 2; count of bases not matched to a gene: 10. The germline V gene has CDR1 SEHNR and CDR2 FQNEAQ (reference sequence). The CDR3 runs to 17 residues. A remark on this clone: What it binds is unknown.

The sample's time point: blood 4 weeks post-SBRT, at nephrectomy. The treatment here: 15 Gy SBRT to primary tumor, nephrectomy 4 weeks later. Serial blood draws occurred at baseline and 2 and 4 weeks post-SBRT. This sequence was found in a woman between 65 and 79 years old with renal cell carcinoma. Sample: blood, taken from a patient whose treatment included radiotherapy and nephrectomy. This chain uses TRBV7-9 with TRBJ1-5; 9 bases fit TRBD1. This chain's CDR3 is CASSADRGKVGNQPQHF. For the CDR3, the DNA is TGTGCCAGCAGCGCGGACAGGGGTAAGGTAGGCAATCAGCCCCAGCATTTT.